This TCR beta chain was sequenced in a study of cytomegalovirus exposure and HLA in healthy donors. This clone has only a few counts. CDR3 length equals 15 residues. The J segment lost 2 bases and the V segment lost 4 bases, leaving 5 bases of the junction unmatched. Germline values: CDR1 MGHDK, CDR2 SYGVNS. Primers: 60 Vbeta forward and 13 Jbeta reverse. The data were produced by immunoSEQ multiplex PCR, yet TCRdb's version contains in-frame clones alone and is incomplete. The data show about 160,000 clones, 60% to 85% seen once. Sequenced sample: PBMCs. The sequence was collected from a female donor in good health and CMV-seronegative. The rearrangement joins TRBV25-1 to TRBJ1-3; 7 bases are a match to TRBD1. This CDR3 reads CASSAQGVTGNTIYF. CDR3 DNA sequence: TGTGCCAGCAGTGCCCAGGGGGTTACTGGAAACACCATATATTTT.